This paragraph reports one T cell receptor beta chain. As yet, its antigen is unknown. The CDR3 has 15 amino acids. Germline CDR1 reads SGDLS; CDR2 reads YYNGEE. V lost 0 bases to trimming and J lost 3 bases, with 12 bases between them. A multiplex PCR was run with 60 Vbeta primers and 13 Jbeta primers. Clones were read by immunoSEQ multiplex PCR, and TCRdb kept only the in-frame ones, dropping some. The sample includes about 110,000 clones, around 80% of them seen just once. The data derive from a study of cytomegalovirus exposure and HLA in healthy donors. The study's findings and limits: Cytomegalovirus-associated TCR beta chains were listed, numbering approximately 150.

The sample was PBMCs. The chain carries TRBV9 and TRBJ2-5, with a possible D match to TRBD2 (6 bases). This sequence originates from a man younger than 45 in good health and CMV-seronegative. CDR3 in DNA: TGTGCCAGCAGCGTAGAGCATGGAGGGGAAGAGACCCAGTACTTC. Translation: CASSVEHGGEETQYF.